Each of the 17 T cell receptor beta chains below was sequenced from the same sample in a study of T-cell reconstitution after alpha-beta-depleted transplantation in children. For TCRbeta, the library was prepared with unique molecular identifiers. From the PCR reads, TCRdb called clonotypes with MiXCR, one entry per CDR3 protein. The sample consists of a few hundred thousand distinct CDR3 sequences, around 20% of them appearing once. The source was PBMCs from the stem cell graft donor, collected from the stem cell graft. The receptor source for this set is a human donor who donated a stem cell graft to a child with acute lymphoblastic leukemia.

This rearrangement joins TRBV6-5 to TRBJ1-1; D remains ambiguous. The CDR3 extends over 12 amino acids. V dropped 8 bases and J dropped 5 bases, with 12 bases sitting between them. Germline loops: CDR1 MNHEY, CDR2 SVGAGI. The CDR3 DNA reads TGTGCCAGCTTCCGAGAGGAGACTGAAGCTTTCTTT. Its translation is CASFREETEAFF.

This clonotype has only a few counts. The chain combines TRBV19 with TRBJ2-1, with TRBD2 as a possible D gene (5 bases). V dropped 6 bases and J dropped 9 bases, with 18 bases sitting between them. CDR1 and CDR2 (germline): LNHDA, SQIVND (reference sequence). The CDR3 consists of 14 residues. CDR3 amino acids: CASSPDGSRAEQFF. Here the CDR3 DNA reads TGTGCCAGTAGCCCGGACGGATCGCGGGCTGAGCAGTTCTTC.

This clonotype showed up just a few times. The CDR3, as DNA: TGCGCCAGCAGCCCTAGACTAGCGGGCGTGATCGAGCAGTACTTC. Protein product: CASSPRLAGVIEQYF. The chain uses TRBV5-1 and TRBJ2-7; 10 bases are a match to TRBD2. This CDR3 is built from 15 residues. Germline assignment: CDR1 SGHRS and CDR2 YFSETQ. V lost 4 bases and J lost 6; bases outside the gene matches: 10.

This clonotype was counted only a few times. The J gene is TRBJ1-1, the V gene TRBV27, with D possibly being TRBD1 (6 bases). CDR1 MNHEY and CDR2 SMNVEV come from the germline V gene (reference sequence). V gave up 6 bases and J gave up 0 bases, with 14 bases separating them. This CDR3 has 15 residues. CDR3 amino acids: CASRDRGTLNTEAFF. CDR3 DNA: TGTGCCAGCAGGGACCGCGGGACATTGAACACTGAAGCTTTCTTT.

This clonotype was found a few times. J is TRBJ1-1 and V is TRBV29-1, with D unresolved. V lost 6 bases, J lost 0 bases, and 8 bases lay in between. The CDR3 runs 12 residues. Germline-derived CDR1 and CDR2 are SQVTM and ANQGSEA. The CDR3 loop is CSVRSMNTEAFF. CDR3 DNA sequence: TGCAGCGTACGCAGCATGAACACTGAAGCTTTCTTT. The variable domain in full, completed from reference TRBV29-1 and TRBJ1-1, reads SAVISQKPSRDICQRGTSLTIQCQVDSQVTMMFWYRQQPGQSLTLIATANQGSEATYESGFVIDKFPISRPNLTFSTLTVSNMSPEDSSIYLCSVRSMNTEAFFGQGTRLTVV.

The J gene is TRBJ1-1, the V gene TRBV7-6; perhaps TRBD1 as D (6 bases). Trimming left V 4 bases short and J 1 base short, with 16 bases between. The V gene's germline CDR1 is SGHVS and CDR2 FNYEAQ. CDR3 length equals 16 residues. The CDR3 DNA is TGTGCCAGCAGCTCGATCCGGGGGCCCCAGAACACTGAAGCTTTCTTT. It codes for CASSSIRGPQNTEAFF.

This clonotype was detected only a few times. The chain is built from TRBV28 and TRBJ1-4; D is possibly TRBD1 (6 bases). V lost 8 bases to trimming and J lost 5 bases, with 21 bases between them. CDR3 length: 16 amino acids. Germline loops: CDR1 MDHEN, CDR2 SYDVKM. CDR3 in DNA: TGTGCCAGCGGCCTAATACAGGGAAGGTCGAATGAAAAACTGTTTTTT. Amino acid sequence: CASGLIQGRSNEKLFF.

The V and J genes are TRBV20-1 and TRBJ1-1; TRBD1 matches 9 bases. The CDR3 loop spans 14 amino acids. The ends lost 5 bases at V and 2 bases at J; junction bases unmatched: 6. CDR1 DFQATT and CDR2 SNEGSKA come from the germline V gene (reference sequence). The CDR3 DNA reads as TGCAGTGCTGTACAGGGGGCAATTAACACTGAAGCTTTCTTT. Its translation: CSAVQGAINTEAFF.

This chain uses TRBV4-1 with TRBJ2-1; 11 bases align to TRBD2. CDR1 is MGHRA, CDR2 YSYEKL, per germline. J lost 2 bases, V lost 4 bases, and 4 bases had no gene match. The length of the CDR3 is 16 residues. The CDR3 protein is CASSLVAGGTYNEQFF. The CDR3 DNA reads as TGCGCCAGCAGCCTAGTAGCGGGAGGGACCTACAATGAGCAGTTCTTC.

The rearrangement joins TRBV12-3 or TRBV12-4 to TRBJ2-1; D could derive from TRBD1 or TRBD2 (5 bases each). V lost 8 bases and J 3 bases, leaving 14 bases between the germline ends. This CDR3 spans 14 amino acids. The CDR3: CASLRGWIYNEQFF. For the CDR3, the DNA is TGTGCCAGCCTCCGGGGCTGGATCTACAATGAGCAGTTCTTC.

This rearrangement joins TRBV7-8 to TRBJ1-2; perhaps TRBD1 as D (6 bases). Germline loops: CDR1 SGHVS, CDR2 FQNEAQ. CDR3 length: 12 amino acids. V lost 8 bases, J lost 4 bases, and 11 bases lay in between. In nucleotides, the CDR3 is TGTGCCAGCGACGGGGGCCTCTATGGCTACACCTTC. Translated: CASDGGLYGYTF.

The chain employs TRBV19 and TRBJ2-1; D unclear. CDR3 size: 15 residues. The germline V and J ends were trimmed by 3 bases and 1 base, with 10 bases remaining between them. Germline CDR1 and CDR2: LNHDA and SQIVND (reference sequence). The CDR3 region is CASSMAGTSYNEQFF. Here the CDR3 DNA reads TGTGCCAGTAGTATGGCAGGTACATCCTACAATGAGCAGTTCTTC.

This clonotype was observed a few times. This chain uses TRBV20-1 with TRBJ2-1, with a possible D match to TRBD2 (6 bases). CDR1 and CDR2 (germline): DFQATT, SNEGSKA (reference sequence). The CDR3 sequence is 13 residues long. Deletions cut 5 bases from V and 4 bases from J, with 12 bases between. For the CDR3, the DNA is TGCAGTGCTGGAGTCCGGGGGTACAATGAGCAGTTCTTC. Protein product: CSAGVRGYNEQFF.

The chain is built from TRBV5-8 and TRBJ2-1; D gene ambiguous. Per the germline V gene, CDR1 is SGHTS and CDR2 is YDEGEE. Trimming cost V 7 bases and J 5 bases, with 7 bases left between them. The CDR3 covers 11 residues. CDR3 coding DNA: TGTGCCAGCCCAGGCGACAATGAGCAGTTCTTC. Translated: CASPGDNEQFF.

This clonotype was picked up a small number of times. This chain uses TRBV6-5 with TRBJ1-1, with D hard to call. The CDR3 consists of 13 residues. Germline V gene sequence: CDR1 MNHEY, CDR2 SVGAGI. The V gene lost 2 bases and the J gene lost 3 bases, with 7 bases spanning the gap. This CDR3 is CASSYEEDTEAFF. The DNA of the CDR3 is TGTGCCAGCAGTTACGAGGAGGACACTGAAGCTTTCTTT.

V and J are TRBV30 and TRBJ2-7; either TRBD1 or TRBD2 may supply D (6 bases each). This CDR3 region has 12 residues. Trimming removed 0 bases from V and 6 bases from J, with 9 bases in between. CDR1 GTSNPN and CDR2 SVGIG come from the germline V gene (reference sequence). CDR3 region: CAWSVGGSEQYF. The CDR3 DNA follows: TGTGCCTGGAGTGTCGGGGGCTCCGAGCAGTACTTC.

This clonotype has a handful of counts. The chain combines TRBV12-3 or TRBV12-4 with TRBJ2-2; TRBD2 matches at 7 bases. The CDR3 length is 15 residues. V lost 3 bases to trimming and J lost 6 bases; unmatched junction nucleotides: 7. DNA for the CDR3: TGTGCCAGCAGTTTGAGGCAGGGAGGGGCCGGGGAGCTGTTTTTT. It encodes CASSLRQGGAGELFF.